This is a list of T cell receptor beta chains from one sample in a study of blood T cell repertoires in COVID-19. The data were produced by immunoSEQ multiplex PCR, yet TCRdb's version contains in-frame clones alone and is incomplete. The sample lists more than 110,000 clones, roughly four fifths occurring once. Material: peripheral blood. The receptors stem from a woman aged 50 to 65 with active or convalescent COVID-19. Both conserved end residues are part of each CDR3. A D gene is named only where the DNA matches it firmly. Some rows have no size entry. The others give once, few or many, or a class for an expanded clone.

D gene: TRBD2
V gene: TRBV2
J gene: TRBJ2-2
clone size: NA
CDR3 protein: CASSIPLGEGGELFF
CDR3 DNA: TGTGCCAGCAGTATTCCACTAGGGGAGGGCGGGGAGCTGTTTTTT

D gene: TRBD1
V gene: TRBV15
J gene: TRBJ1-6
clone size: few
CDR3 protein: CATSRDDRGVAPLHF
CDR3 DNA: TGTGCCACCAGCAGAGATGACAGGGGGGTGGCACCCCTCCACTTT

D gene: TRBD1
V gene: TRBV11-2
J gene: TRBJ1-2
clone size: NA
CDR3 protein: CASSLSGDRGLYGYTF
CDR3 DNA: TGTGCCAGCAGCTTAAGCGGGGACAGGGGCCTCTATGGCTACACCTTC

D gene: NA
V gene: TRBV6-5
J gene: TRBJ2-2
clone size: NA
CDR3 protein: CASSKQVSNTGELFF
CDR3 DNA: TGTGCCAGCAGTAAACAGGTTTCGAACACCGGGGAGCTGTTTTTT

D gene: NA
V gene: TRBV4-3
J gene: TRBJ1-1
clone size: NA
CDR3 protein: CASSQDVSGTEAFF
CDR3 DNA: TGCGCCAGCAGCCAAGATGTGTCAGGTACTGAAGCTTTCTTT

D gene: NA
V gene: TRBV5-5
J gene: TRBJ2-7
clone size: NA
CDR3 protein: CASSLGISSYEQYF
CDR3 DNA: TGTGCCAGCAGCTTGGGAATTAGCTCCTACGAGCAGTACTTC

D gene: NA
V gene: TRBV6-2/TRBV6-3
J gene: TRBJ2-7
clone size: NA
CDR3 protein: CASSPNRAPYEQYF
CDR3 DNA: TGTGCCAGCAGCCCCAACAGGGCCCCCTACGAGCAGTACTTC

D gene: NA
V gene: TRBV5-6
J gene: TRBJ2-1
clone size: NA
CDR3 protein: CASSLSLGGNNEQFF
CDR3 DNA: TGTGCCAGCAGCTTGAGTTTAGGAGGAAACAATGAGCAGTTCTTC

D gene: NA
V gene: TRBV9
J gene: TRBJ1-2
clone size: NA
CDR3 protein: CASSVTGSNYGYTF
CDR3 DNA: TGTGCCAGCAGCGTTACCGGGAGCAACTATGGCTACACCTTC

D gene: NA
V gene: TRBV7-9
J gene: TRBJ2-5
clone size: few
CDR3 protein: CASSTSPQETQYF
CDR3 DNA: TGTGCCAGCAGCACAAGTCCCCAAGAGACCCAGTACTTC

D gene: NA
V gene: TRBV6-6
J gene: TRBJ1-4
clone size: NA
CDR3 protein: CASITGNEKLFF
CDR3 DNA: TGTGCCAGCATTACAGGGAATGAAAAACTGTTTTTT

D gene: NA
V gene: TRBV28
J gene: TRBJ1-1
clone size: once
CDR3 protein: CASSLWQASNTEAFF
CDR3 DNA: TGTGCCAGCAGTTTATGGCAGGCATCGAACACTGAAGCTTTCTTT

D gene: NA
V gene: TRBV5-1
J gene: TRBJ2-6
clone size: few
CDR3 protein: CASSQTSGANVLTF
CDR3 DNA: TGCGCCAGCAGCCAGACAAGTGGGGCCAACGTCCTGACTTTC

D gene: NA
V gene: TRBV5-4
J gene: TRBJ2-5
clone size: NA
CDR3 protein: CASSLDSGRTETQYF
CDR3 DNA: TGTGCCAGCAGCTTGGATTCAGGGAGGACGGAGACCCAGTACTTC

D gene: TRBD1
V gene: TRBV7-2
J gene: TRBJ1-6
clone size: NA
CDR3 protein: CASSLRQGNNSPLHF
CDR3 DNA: TGTGCCAGCAGCTTAAGACAGGGTAATAATTCACCCCTCCACTTT

D gene: TRBD2
V gene: TRBV7-8
J gene: TRBJ2-3
clone size: once
CDR3 protein: CASSYLAGPSTDTQYF
CDR3 DNA: TGTGCCAGCAGCTACCTAGCGGGGCCTAGCACAGATACGCAGTATTTT

D gene: NA
V gene: TRBV5-5
J gene: TRBJ1-1
clone size: NA
CDR3 protein: CASSFPASGVTEAFF
CDR3 DNA: TGTGCCAGCAGCTTTCCGGCCTCAGGGGTCACTGAAGCTTTCTTT

D gene: NA
V gene: TRBV29-1
J gene: TRBJ2-1
clone size: NA
CDR3 protein: CSVVIGYEQFF
CDR3 DNA: TGCAGCGTTGTGATCGGTTATGAGCAGTTCTTC

D gene: TRBD1
V gene: TRBV28
J gene: TRBJ1-2
clone size: NA
CDR3 protein: CASGNRQGALYGYTF
CDR3 DNA: TGTGCCAGCGGGAACCGACAGGGGGCTCTTTATGGCTACACCTTC

D gene: TRBD1
V gene: TRBV7-2
J gene: TRBJ1-2
clone size: NA
CDR3 protein: CASSSDRAIFRANYGYTF
CDR3 DNA: TGTGCCAGCAGCTCAGACAGGGCAATATTCCGAGCTAACTATGGCTACACCTTC

D gene: NA
V gene: TRBV5-1
J gene: TRBJ2-1
clone size: NA
CDR3 protein: CASSLELGNEQFF
CDR3 DNA: TGCGCCAGCAGCTTGGAACTAGGCAATGAGCAGTTCTTC

D gene: TRBD1
V gene: TRBV18
J gene: TRBJ1-2
clone size: NA
CDR3 protein: CASSPTGGEYYGYTF
CDR3 DNA: TGTGCCAGCTCACCGACAGGGGGCGAATACTATGGCTACACCTTC

D gene: NA
V gene: TRBV5-8
J gene: TRBJ2-2
clone size: NA
CDR3 protein: CASSLGTGTNTGELFF
CDR3 DNA: TGTGCCAGCAGCTTGGGTACAGGGACCAACACCGGGGAGCTGTTTTTT

D gene: TRBD1
V gene: TRBV28
J gene: TRBJ2-7
clone size: many
CDR3 protein: CASKLKTGRGPYEQYF
CDR3 DNA: TGTGCCAGCAAACTCAAGACAGGGAGAGGACCCTACGAGCAGTACTTC

D gene: NA
V gene: TRBV6-6
J gene: TRBJ1-1
clone size: NA
CDR3 protein: CASSDQGSDTEAFF
CDR3 DNA: TGTGCCAGCAGTGATCAGGGTTCGGACACTGAAGCTTTCTTT

D gene: NA
V gene: TRBV4-1
J gene: TRBJ2-2
clone size: NA
CDR3 protein: CASRDTLTGELFF
CDR3 DNA: TGCGCCAGCAGGGACACTTTGACCGGGGAGCTGTTTTTT

D gene: NA
V gene: TRBV7-9
J gene: TRBJ1-2
clone size: NA
CDR3 protein: CASSLGHNNGYTF
CDR3 DNA: TGTGCCAGCAGCCTAGGACATAACAATGGCTACACCTTC

D gene: TRBD1
V gene: TRBV6-1
J gene: TRBJ1-4
clone size: NA
CDR3 protein: CASSDVGQGNEKLFF
CDR3 DNA: TGTGCCAGCAGTGACGTAGGACAGGGAAATGAAAAACTGTTTTTT

D gene: TRBD1
V gene: TRBV7-3
J gene: TRBJ1-1
clone size: NA
CDR3 protein: CASSFDRGNTEAFF
CDR3 DNA: TGTGCCAGCAGCTTCGACAGGGGGAACACTGAAGCTTTCTTT

D gene: NA
V gene: TRBV7-2
J gene: TRBJ2-5
clone size: NA
CDR3 protein: CASSLSTSGETQYF
CDR3 DNA: TGTGCCAGCAGCTTATCTACGTCCGGGGAGACCCAGTACTTC

D gene: NA
V gene: TRBV12-5
J gene: TRBJ1-4
clone size: NA
CDR3 protein: CASGLFGGRGKLFF
CDR3 DNA: TGTGCTAGTGGTTTGTTTGGAGGGAGAGGAAAACTGTTTTTT

D gene: TRBD2
V gene: TRBV5-1
J gene: TRBJ2-1
clone size: NA
CDR3 protein: CASSRPSGSEGDEQFF
CDR3 DNA: TGCGCCAGCAGCCGGCCTAGCGGGAGTGAAGGGGATGAGCAGTTCTTC

D gene: TRBD2
V gene: TRBV5-4
J gene: TRBJ2-5
clone size: few
CDR3 protein: CASSTGLADQETQYF
CDR3 DNA: TGTGCCAGCAGCACAGGACTAGCGGACCAAGAGACCCAGTACTTC

D gene: TRBD1
V gene: TRBV18
J gene: TRBJ1-3
clone size: NA
CDR3 protein: CASSPLQGSGNTIYF
CDR3 DNA: TGTGCCAGCTCACCGCTACAGGGGTCTGGAAACACCATATATTTT

D gene: TRBD2
V gene: TRBV4-3
J gene: TRBJ2-1
clone size: NA
CDR3 protein: CASSQLAGGSEQFF
CDR3 DNA: TGCGCCAGCAGCCAGTTGGCGGGAGGCTCTGAGCAGTTCTTC

D gene: TRBD1
V gene: TRBV4-2
J gene: TRBJ1-4
clone size: once
CDR3 protein: CASSQGLQGAMNEKLFF
CDR3 DNA: TGTGCCAGCAGCCAAGGCCTCCAGGGGGCGATGAATGAAAAACTGTTTTTT

D gene: TRBD1
V gene: TRBV7-2
J gene: TRBJ1-1
clone size: once
CDR3 protein: CASSPRQGYTEAFF
CDR3 DNA: TGTGCCAGCAGCCCCAGACAGGGGTACACTGAAGCTTTCTTT

D gene: NA
V gene: TRBV4-1
J gene: TRBJ2-3
clone size: NA
CDR3 protein: CASSQFDRVNTDTQYF
CDR3 DNA: TGCGCCAGCAGCCAATTCGATCGAGTTAACACAGATACGCAGTATTTT

D gene: TRBD1
V gene: TRBV7-9
J gene: TRBJ1-2
clone size: few
CDR3 protein: CASSLGQGTVYGYTF
CDR3 DNA: TGTGCCAGCAGCCTCGGACAGGGAACTGTCTATGGCTACACCTTC

D gene: TRBD1
V gene: TRBV18
J gene: TRBJ2-3
clone size: NA
CDR3 protein: CASSPGQGATDTQYF
CDR3 DNA: TGTGCCAGCTCACCCGGACAGGGGGCCACAGATACGCAGTATTTT

D gene: TRBD1
V gene: TRBV19
J gene: TRBJ1-2
clone size: once
CDR3 protein: CASSLNRDRGHVGSYGYTF
CDR3 DNA: TGTGCCAGTAGCCTTAACCGGGACAGGGGGCACGTAGGGAGCTATGGCTACACCTTC

D gene: TRBD2
V gene: TRBV7-9
J gene: TRBJ2-1
clone size: NA
CDR3 protein: CASSFEIAGGIEQFF
CDR3 DNA: TGTGCCAGCAGCTTCGAAATAGCGGGTGGAATTGAGCAGTTCTTC

D gene: TRBD2
V gene: TRBV19
J gene: TRBJ2-1
clone size: few
CDR3 protein: CASSTSAGLARNEQFF
CDR3 DNA: TGTGCCAGTAGTACCTCCGCGGGACTAGCGAGGAATGAGCAGTTCTTC

D gene: NA
V gene: TRBV2
J gene: TRBJ2-6
clone size: NA
CDR3 protein: CASRLQGDSGANVLTF
CDR3 DNA: TGTGCCAGCAGGCTACAGGGAGACTCTGGGGCCAACGTCCTGACTTTC

D gene: TRBD1
V gene: TRBV18
J gene: TRBJ1-2
clone size: NA
CDR3 protein: CASSPGDRGFGYTF
CDR3 DNA: TGTGCCAGCTCACCGGGGGACAGGGGATTTGGCTACACCTTC

D gene: TRBD1
V gene: TRBV6-2/TRBV6-3
J gene: TRBJ1-5
clone size: NA
CDR3 protein: CASSLWGTGNQPQHF
CDR3 DNA: TGTGCCAGCAGTTTGTGGGGGACAGGCAATCAGCCCCAGCATTTT

D gene: TRBD2
V gene: TRBV19
J gene: TRBJ2-7
clone size: NA
CDR3 protein: CASSSQTSGKSYEQYF
CDR3 DNA: TGTGCCAGTAGTTCCCAGACTAGCGGGAAATCCTACGAGCAGTACTTC

D gene: NA
V gene: TRBV15
J gene: TRBJ1-5
clone size: NA
CDR3 protein: CATWGGGWGGNQPQHF
CDR3 DNA: TGTGCCACCTGGGGTGGGGGGTGGGGAGGGAATCAGCCCCAGCATTTT

D gene: NA
V gene: TRBV10-3
J gene: TRBJ2-7
clone size: once
CDR3 protein: CAISGGQHTYEQYF
CDR3 DNA: TGTGCCATCAGTGGCGGACAGCACACCTACGAGCAGTACTTC

D gene: NA
V gene: TRBV7-9
J gene: TRBJ1-4
clone size: once
CDR3 protein: CASSLGTEKLFF
CDR3 DNA: TGTGCCAGCAGCTTAGGGACAGAAAAACTGTTTTTT

D gene: NA
V gene: TRBV2
J gene: TRBJ1-4
clone size: NA
CDR3 protein: CASSRDRNEKLFF
CDR3 DNA: TGTGCCAGCAGTCGCGACAGAAATGAAAAACTGTTTTTT

D gene: NA
V gene: TRBV19
J gene: TRBJ2-1
clone size: NA
CDR3 protein: CASSPRRTAYNEQFF
CDR3 DNA: TGTGCCAGTAGTCCCCGGAGGACTGCATACAATGAGCAGTTCTTC

D gene: TRBD1
V gene: TRBV29-1
J gene: TRBJ1-5
clone size: NA
CDR3 protein: CSVRVWTGGRVQPQHF
CDR3 DNA: TGCAGCGTCCGAGTTTGGACAGGGGGAAGGGTTCAGCCCCAGCATTTT

D gene: TRBD1
V gene: TRBV19
J gene: TRBJ2-1
clone size: NA
CDR3 protein: CASSIVRGGGYNEQFF
CDR3 DNA: TGTGCCAGTAGTATAGTGAGAGGGGGCGGCTACAATGAGCAGTTCTTC

D gene: TRBD1
V gene: TRBV13
J gene: TRBJ1-3
clone size: few
CDR3 protein: CASSLGGQGGNTIYF
CDR3 DNA: TGTGCCAGCAGCTTAGGGGGACAGGGCGGAAACACCATATATTTT

D gene: TRBD1
V gene: TRBV6-2/TRBV6-3
J gene: TRBJ1-5
clone size: NA
CDR3 protein: CASSFTGDGNQPQHF
CDR3 DNA: TGTGCCAGCAGTTTTACAGGGGATGGCAATCAGCCCCAGCATTTT

D gene: NA
V gene: TRBV6-5
J gene: TRBJ1-2
clone size: NA
CDR3 protein: CASSPGVAYGYTF
CDR3 DNA: TGTGCCAGCAGTCCGGGGGTGGCCTATGGCTACACCTTC